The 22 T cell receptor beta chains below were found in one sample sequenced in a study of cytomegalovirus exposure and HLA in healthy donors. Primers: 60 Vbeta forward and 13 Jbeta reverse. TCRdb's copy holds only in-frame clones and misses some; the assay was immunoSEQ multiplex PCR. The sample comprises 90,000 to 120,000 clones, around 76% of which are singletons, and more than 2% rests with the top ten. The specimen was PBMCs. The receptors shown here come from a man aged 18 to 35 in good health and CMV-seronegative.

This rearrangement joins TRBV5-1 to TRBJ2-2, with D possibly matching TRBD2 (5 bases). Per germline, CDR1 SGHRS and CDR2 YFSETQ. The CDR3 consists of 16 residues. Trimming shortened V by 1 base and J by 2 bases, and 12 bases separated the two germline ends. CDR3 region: CASSLLASGNTGELFF. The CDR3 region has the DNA TGCGCCAGCAGCTTGTTAGCGAGCGGAAACACCGGGGAGCTGTTTTTT.

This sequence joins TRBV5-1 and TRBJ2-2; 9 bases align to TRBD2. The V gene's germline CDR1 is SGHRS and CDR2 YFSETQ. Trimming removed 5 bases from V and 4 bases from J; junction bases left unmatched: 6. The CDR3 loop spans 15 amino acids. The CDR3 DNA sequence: TGCGCCAGCAGACCGGGACTAGCATCCACCGGGGAGCTGTTTTTT. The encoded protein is CASRPGLASTGELFF.

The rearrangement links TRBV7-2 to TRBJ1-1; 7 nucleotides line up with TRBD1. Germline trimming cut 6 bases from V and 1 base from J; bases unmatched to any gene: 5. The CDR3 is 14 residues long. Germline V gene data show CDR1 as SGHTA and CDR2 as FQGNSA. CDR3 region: CASSLGQKNTEAFF. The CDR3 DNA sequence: TGTGCCAGCAGTTTGGGACAGAAGAACACTGAAGCTTTCTTT.

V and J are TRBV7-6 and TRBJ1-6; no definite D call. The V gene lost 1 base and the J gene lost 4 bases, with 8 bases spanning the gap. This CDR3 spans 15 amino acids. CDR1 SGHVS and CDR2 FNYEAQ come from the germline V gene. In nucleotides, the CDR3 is TGTGCCAGCAGCTTAGAGGCGGAATATAATTCACCCCTCCACTTT. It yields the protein CASSLEAEYNSPLHF.

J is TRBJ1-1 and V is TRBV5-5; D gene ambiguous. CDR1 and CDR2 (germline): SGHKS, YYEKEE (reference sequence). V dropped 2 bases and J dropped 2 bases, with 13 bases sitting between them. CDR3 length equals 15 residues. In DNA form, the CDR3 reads TGTGCCAGCAGCTTCCCTGTCACTTATAACACTGAAGCTTTCTTT. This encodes CASSFPVTYNTEAFF.

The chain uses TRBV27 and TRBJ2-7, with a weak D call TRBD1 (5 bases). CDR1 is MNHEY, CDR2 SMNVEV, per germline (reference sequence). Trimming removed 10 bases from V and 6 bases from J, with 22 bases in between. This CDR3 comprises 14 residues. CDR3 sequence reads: CANPELGALFEQYF. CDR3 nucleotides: TGTGCCAACCCGGAGTTAGGGGCTCTTTTCGAGCAGTACTTC.

The CDR3 coding sequence is TGCGCCAGCAGCCACGCGACTGGCGGGGGCGGGTTCACCGGGGAGCTGTTTTTT. The encoded protein is CASSHATGGGGFTGELFF. V gene TRBV4-3 combines with J gene TRBJ2-2; D is possibly TRBD2 (7 bases). The CDR3 extends over 18 amino acids. Deletions cut 3 bases from V and 4 bases from J, with 21 bases between. Germline CDR1 LGHNA, CDR2 YSLEER.

CDR3 sequence (DNA): TGTGCCAGCAGCCGACAGAATTCACCCCTCCACTTT. Protein: CASSRQNSPLHF. The V and J genes are TRBV9 and TRBJ1-6, with a tentative D call TRBD1 (5 bases). Germline lookup yields CDR1 SGDLS and CDR2 YYNGEE. The ends were cut back, 4 bases at V and 7 bases at J, with 6 bases in the middle. This CDR3 region has 12 residues. The full variable domain, with the rest looked up from reference TRBV9 and TRBJ1-6, is DSGVTQTPKHLITATGQRVTLRCSPRSGDLSVYWYQQSLDQGLQFLIQYYNGEERAKGNILERFSAQQFPDLHSELNLSSLELGDSALYFCASSRQNSPLHFGNGTRLTVT.

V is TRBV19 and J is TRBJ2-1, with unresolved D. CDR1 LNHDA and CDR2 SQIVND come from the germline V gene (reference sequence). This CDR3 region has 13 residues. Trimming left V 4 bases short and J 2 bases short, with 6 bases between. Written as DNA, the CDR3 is TGTGCCAGTAGTAGCGGTCCCTACAATGAGCAGTTCTTC. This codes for CASSSGPYNEQFF.

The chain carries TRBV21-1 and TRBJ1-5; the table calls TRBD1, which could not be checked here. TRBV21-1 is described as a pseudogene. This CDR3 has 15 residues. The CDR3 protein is CASSPRDRAGQPQHF. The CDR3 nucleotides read TGTGCCAGCAGCCCCCGGGACAGGGCGGGGCAGCCCCAGCATTTT.

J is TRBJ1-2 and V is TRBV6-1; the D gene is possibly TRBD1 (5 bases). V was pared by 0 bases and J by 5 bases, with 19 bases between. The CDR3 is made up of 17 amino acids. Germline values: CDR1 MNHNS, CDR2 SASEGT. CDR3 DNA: TGTGCCAGCAGTGAAGCCCGGGGGGGAGCGGACGTTTATGGCTACACCTTC. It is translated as CASSEARGGADVYGYTF.

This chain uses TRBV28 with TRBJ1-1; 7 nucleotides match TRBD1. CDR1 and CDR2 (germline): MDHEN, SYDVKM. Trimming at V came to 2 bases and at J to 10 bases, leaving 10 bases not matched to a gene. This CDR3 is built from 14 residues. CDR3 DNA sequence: TGTGCCAGCAGTTTAATGGGACAGTTCAGCGGAGCTTTCTTT. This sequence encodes CASSLMGQFSGAFF.

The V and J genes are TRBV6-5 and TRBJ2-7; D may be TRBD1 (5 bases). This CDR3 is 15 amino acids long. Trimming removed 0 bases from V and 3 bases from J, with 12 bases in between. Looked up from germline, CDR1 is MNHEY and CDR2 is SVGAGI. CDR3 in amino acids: CASSYSTSRVYEQYF. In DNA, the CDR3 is TGTGCCAGCAGTTACTCAACTTCCAGGGTCTACGAGCAGTACTTC.

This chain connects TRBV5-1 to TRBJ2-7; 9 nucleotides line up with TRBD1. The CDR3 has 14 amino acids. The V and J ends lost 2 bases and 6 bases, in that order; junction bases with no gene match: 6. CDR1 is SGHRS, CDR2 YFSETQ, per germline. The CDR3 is CASSFWDRVREQYF. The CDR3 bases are TGCGCCAGCAGCTTCTGGGACAGGGTACGCGAGCAGTACTTC.

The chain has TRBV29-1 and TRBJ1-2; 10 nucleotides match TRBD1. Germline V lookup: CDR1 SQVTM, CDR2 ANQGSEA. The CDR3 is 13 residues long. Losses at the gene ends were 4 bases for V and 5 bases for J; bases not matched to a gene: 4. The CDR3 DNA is TGCAGCGTTGGGACAGGGGGTGGGTATGGCTACACCTTC. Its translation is CSVGTGGGYGYTF.

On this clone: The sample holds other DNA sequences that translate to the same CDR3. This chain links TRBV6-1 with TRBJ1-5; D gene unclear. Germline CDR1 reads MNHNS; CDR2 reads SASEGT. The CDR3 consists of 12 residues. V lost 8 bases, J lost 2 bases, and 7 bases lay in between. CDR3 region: CASRGGNQPQHF. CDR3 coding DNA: TGTGCCAGCCGCGGGGGCAATCAGCCCCAGCATTTT.

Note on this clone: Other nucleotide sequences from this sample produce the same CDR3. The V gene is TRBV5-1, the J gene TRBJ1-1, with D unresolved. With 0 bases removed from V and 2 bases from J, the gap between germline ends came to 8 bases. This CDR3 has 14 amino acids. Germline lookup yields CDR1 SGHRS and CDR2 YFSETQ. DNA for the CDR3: TGCGCCAGCAGCTTGGTCGGAGGAAACACTGAAGCTTTCTTT. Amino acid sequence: CASSLVGGNTEAFF.

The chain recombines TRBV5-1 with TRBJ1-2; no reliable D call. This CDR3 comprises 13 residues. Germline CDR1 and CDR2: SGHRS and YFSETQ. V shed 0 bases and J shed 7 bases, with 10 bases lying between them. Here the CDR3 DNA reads TGCGCCAGCAGCTTGGAGGGAGTGAGTGGCTACACCTTC. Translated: CASSLEGVSGYTF.

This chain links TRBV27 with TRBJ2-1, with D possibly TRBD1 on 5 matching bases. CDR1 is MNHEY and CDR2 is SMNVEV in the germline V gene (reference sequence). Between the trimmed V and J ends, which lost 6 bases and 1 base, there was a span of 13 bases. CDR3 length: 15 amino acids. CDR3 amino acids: CASSPTGPSYNEQFF. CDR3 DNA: TGTGCCAGCAGCCCAACAGGTCCTTCCTACAATGAGCAGTTCTTC.

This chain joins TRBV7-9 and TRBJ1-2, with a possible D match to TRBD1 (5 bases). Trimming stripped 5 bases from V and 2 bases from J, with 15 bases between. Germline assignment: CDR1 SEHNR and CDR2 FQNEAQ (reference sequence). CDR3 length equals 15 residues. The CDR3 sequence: CASSTTSTENYGYTF. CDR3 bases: TGTGCCAGCAGCACGACCTCGACAGAAAACTATGGCTACACCTTC.

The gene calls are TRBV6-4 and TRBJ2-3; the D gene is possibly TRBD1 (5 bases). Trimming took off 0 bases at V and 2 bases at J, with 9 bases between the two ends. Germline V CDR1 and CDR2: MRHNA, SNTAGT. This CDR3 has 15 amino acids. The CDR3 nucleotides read TGTGCCAGCAGTGACTCTGGGGCGCTCACAGATACGCAGTATTTT. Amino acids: CASSDSGALTDTQYF.

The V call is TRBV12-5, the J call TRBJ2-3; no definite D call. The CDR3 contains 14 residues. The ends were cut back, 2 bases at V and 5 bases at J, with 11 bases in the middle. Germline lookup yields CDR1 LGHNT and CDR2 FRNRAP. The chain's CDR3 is CASGLHLKRDTQYF. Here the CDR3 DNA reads TGTGCTAGTGGTTTGCACTTAAAGAGAGATACGCAGTATTTT.